Presented here are 9 T cell receptor beta chains from one specimen sequenced in a study of radiotherapy plus CTLA-4 blockade in lung cancer. Some clones are missing from TCRdb's copy, which holds only in-frame ones; the method was immunoSEQ multiplex PCR. This table has around 82,000 clones, 78% appearing once. Specimen: peripheral blood, collected from a patient treated with radiotherapy plus ipilimumab. The receptors originated from a human donor with non-small cell lung cancer whose response to radiotherapy plus ipilimumab could not be evaluated. Some clones in this sample may be carry-over from other donors' samples.

The chain uses TRBV6-1 and TRBJ1-2, with D possibly being TRBD1 (5 bases). Germline CDR1 is MNHNS and CDR2 is SASEGT. With 7 bases removed from V and 0 bases from J, the gap between germline ends came to 12 bases. The CDR3 length is 14 residues. CDR3 sequence reads: CASIEQEANYGYTF. The CDR3 nucleotides read TGTGCCAGCATCGAACAGGAAGCTAACTATGGCTACACCTTC.

The J gene is TRBJ2-7, the V gene TRBV6-1, with TRBD1 matching over 7 bases. V trimming: 6 bases; J trimming: 7 bases; junction bases outside the gene matches: 9. This CDR3 has 13 amino acids. The germline CDR1 and CDR2 sequences are MNHNS and SASEGT. CDR3 sequence: CASRPDRVGEQYF. The CDR3, as DNA: TGTGCCAGCAGGCCCGACAGGGTTGGAGAGCAGTACTTC.

The chain uses TRBV7-9 and TRBJ2-2; 7 positions agree with TRBD1. This CDR3 has 15 amino acids. With V trimmed by 4 bases and J by 1 base, 3 bases remained unmatched. Per the germline V gene, CDR1 is SEHNR and CDR2 is FQNEAQ (reference sequence). The CDR3 DNA sequence: TGTGCCAGCAGCTCCAGACAGGGGAACACCGGGGAGCTGTTTTTT. Encoded protein: CASSSRQGNTGELFF.

This chain links TRBV18 with TRBJ2-2, with 9 bases identical to TRBD2. V lost 3 bases, J lost 1 base, and 6 bases stayed unmatched. This CDR3 has 17 amino acids. Germline V CDR1 and CDR2: KGHSH, LQKENI. The CDR3 nucleotides are TGTGCCAGCTCACCGCCTGAACTAGCGGGGAACACCGGGGAGCTGTTTTTT. It yields the protein CASSPPELAGNTGELFF.

This clone occurred a few times. This chain links TRBV5-6 with TRBJ2-5; 8 nucleotides agree with TRBD1. There are 13 residues in the CDR3. Trimming took 7 bases from V and 0 from J; bases not matched to a gene: 2. Germline CDR1 reads SGHDT; CDR2 reads YYEEEE. DNA for the CDR3: TGTGCCAGCCTGACAGGGGACCAAGAGACCCAGTACTTC. Protein: CASLTGDQETQYF.

To note about this clone: Other DNA sequences in the same sample also yield this CDR3. The chain is built from TRBV4-1 and TRBJ1-2, with D uncertain. Germline V CDR1 and CDR2: MGHRA, YSYEKL. The CDR3 has 14 residues. Trimming left V 0 bases short and J 3 bases short, with 8 bases between. CDR3 in DNA: TGCGCCAGCAGCCAAGATAGAGTTGACTATGGCTACACCTTC. It translates to CASSQDRVDYGYTF.

The V gene is TRBV7-2, the J gene TRBJ2-2; D possibly corresponds to TRBD1 (5 bases). The CDR3 loop spans 17 amino acids. The germline gives CDR1 SGHTA, CDR2 FQGNSA. Trimming removed 2 bases at V and 5 bases at J, with 18 bases between. Here the CDR3 reads CASSLRLGRARTGELFF. The CDR3 DNA reads TGTGCCAGCAGCTTAAGGCTCGGCAGGGCCCGGACCGGGGAGCTGTTTTTT. Supplemented by reference TRBV7-2 and TRBJ2-2, the full variable domain reads GAGVSQSPSNKVTEKGKDVELRCDPISGHTALYWYRQSLGQGLEFLIYFQGNSAPDKSGLPSDRFSAERTGGSVSTLTIQRTQQEDSAVYLCASSLRLGRARTGELFFGEGSRLTVL.

The genes are TRBV6-5 and TRBJ1-2; D perhaps matches TRBD1 (6 bases). Germline V gene lookup returns CDR1 MNHEY and CDR2 SVGAGI. With 8 bases removed from V and 3 bases from J, the gap between germline ends came to 13 bases. CDR3 length: 13 amino acids. CDR3 bases: TGTGCCAGCGGATCAGGGGCGGACTATGGCTACACCTTC. It specifies CASGSGADYGYTF.

This clone was recorded a few times. This chain joins TRBV4-1 and TRBJ2-7, with 9 bases identical to TRBD2. With V trimmed by 2 bases and J by 2 bases, 10 bases remained unmatched. Germline V gene sequence: CDR1 MGHRA, CDR2 YSYEKL. CDR3 size: 17 residues. For the CDR3, the DNA is TGCGCCAGCAGCCAAAAGCAAGAGACTAGCGGACCCTACGAGCAGTACTTC. Residues: CASSQKQETSGPYEQYF.